Listed below are T cell receptor beta chains from one sample, sequenced in a study of siplizumab effects on memory and regulatory T cells. Sequencing used immunoSEQ multiplex PCR; TCRdb keeps in-frame clones, though not all of them. Of about 100,000 clones in the sample, 91% were seen once. Source material: CD4+ T cells sorted from blood. The receptor set was obtained from a human donor in good health. CDR3s include the opening cysteine and the closing phenylalanine or tryptophan. Fields, in order: CDR3 protein, V gene.

CDR3: CASSWGSITDNEQFF
V: TRBV9

CDR3: CSATETQYF
V: TRBV29-1

CDR3: CASSGQGAHQPQHF
V: TRBV2

CDR3: CSVEVRQNTEAFF
V: TRBV29-1

CDR3: CASSFNQGYTF
V: TRBV11-2

CDR3: CASSEGGLGRTEAFF
V: TRBV6-1

CDR3: CASSLGTYYEQYF
V: TRBV27

CDR3: CASSPTYRNTEAFF
V: TRBV18

CDR3: CATLPGGQVGYTF
V: TRBV28

CDR3: CASSKTGGGVQTTPISGNTIYF
V: TRBV21-1

CDR3: CSARGQETQYF
V: TRBV20-1

CDR3: CASSPRGANSPLHF
V: TRBV18

CDR3: CASSDTGRTGELFF
V: TRBV10-1

CDR3: CASSRGATNEKLFF
V: TRBV18